Only a few counts were recorded for the clone carrying this T cell receptor beta chain. Its antigen is undetermined. This sample is part of a study of T-cell memory formation after mild COVID-19. Study conclusions and caveats: Prior to infection, memory already included some responding clones, suggesting cross-reactive memory joined.

The 5'RACE method, run with constant-segment primers, produced TCR alpha and TCR beta cDNA libraries (carrying sample barcodes and UMIs). Via MiXCR, TCRdb re-called the 5' RACE reads, giving one row per CDR3 protein. The table records hundreds of thousands of distinct CDR3 sequences, under 25% of them present only once. V shed 0 bases, J shed 6 bases, and the junction held 13 bases outside the gene matches. Looked up from germline, CDR1 is SGHRS and CDR2 is YFSETQ. The CDR3 covers 18 residues. This sequence joins TRBV5-1 and TRBJ2-7; TRBD1 aligns across 12 bases. The sequenced material came from PBMCs or a T cell subset sorted from them (not recorded which). The clonotype originates from an adult woman who had mild COVID-19 (a few samples of this study predate the infection). Cell type and time point are not known. The CDR3 reads CASSLAVMFGTGGLEQYF. CDR3 nucleotide sequence: TGCGCCAGCAGCTTGGCGGTAATGTTCGGGACAGGGGGCCTCGAGCAGTACTTC.